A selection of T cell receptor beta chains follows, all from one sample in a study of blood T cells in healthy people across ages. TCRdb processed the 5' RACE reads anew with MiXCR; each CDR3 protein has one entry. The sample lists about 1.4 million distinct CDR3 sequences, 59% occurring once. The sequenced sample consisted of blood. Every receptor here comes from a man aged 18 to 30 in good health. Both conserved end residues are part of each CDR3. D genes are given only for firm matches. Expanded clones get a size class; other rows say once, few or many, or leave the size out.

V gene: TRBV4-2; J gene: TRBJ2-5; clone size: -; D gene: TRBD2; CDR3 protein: CASSQAVTSGKETQYF; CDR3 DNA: TGTGCCAGCAGCCAAGCGGTTACTAGCGGTAAAGAGACCCAGTACTTC
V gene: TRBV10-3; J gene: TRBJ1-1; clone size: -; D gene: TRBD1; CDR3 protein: CAIRTGEALNTEAFF; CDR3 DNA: TGTGCCATCAGGACAGGGGAGGCCCTGAACACTGAAGCTTTCTTT
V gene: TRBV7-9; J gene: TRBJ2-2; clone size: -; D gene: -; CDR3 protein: CASSLAWGTGELFF; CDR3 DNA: TGTGCCAGCAGCTTAGCGTGGGGAACCGGGGAGCTGTTTTTT
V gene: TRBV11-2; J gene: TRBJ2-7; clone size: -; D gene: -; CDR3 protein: CASSLTKGASSYEQYF; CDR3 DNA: TGTGCCAGCAGCTTAACGAAGGGAGCTAGCTCCTACGAGCAGTACTTC
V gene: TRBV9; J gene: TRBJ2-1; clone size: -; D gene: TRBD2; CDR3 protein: CASSPAGGVNNEQFF; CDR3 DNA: TGTGCCAGCAGCCCGGCGGGGGGGGTTAACAATGAGCAGTTCTTC
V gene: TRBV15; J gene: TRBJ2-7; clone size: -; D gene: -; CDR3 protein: CATSRDSGRSYEQYF; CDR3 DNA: TGTGCCACCAGCAGAGATTCGGGCCGCTCCTACGAGCAGTACTTC
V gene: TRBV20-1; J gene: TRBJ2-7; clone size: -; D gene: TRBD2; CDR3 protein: CSAPREGYEQYF; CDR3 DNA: TGCAGTGCCCCTCGGGAGGGCTACGAGCAGTACTTC
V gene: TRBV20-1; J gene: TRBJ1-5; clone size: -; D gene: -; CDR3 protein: CSARDRGAYSNQPQHF; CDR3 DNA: TGCAGTGCTAGAGATCGCGGGGCCTATAGCAATCAGCCCCAGCATTTT
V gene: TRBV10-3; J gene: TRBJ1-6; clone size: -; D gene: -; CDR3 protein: CAISERTLNSPLHF; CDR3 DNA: TGTGCCATCAGTGAGAGGACGCTCAATTCACCCCTCCACTTT
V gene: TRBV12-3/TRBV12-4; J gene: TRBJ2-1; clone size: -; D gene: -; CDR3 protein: CASSSGSTNEQFF; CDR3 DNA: TGTGCCAGCAGTTCTGGGAGTACCAATGAGCAGTTCTTC
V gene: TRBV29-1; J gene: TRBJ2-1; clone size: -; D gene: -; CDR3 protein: CSCAGLNEQFF; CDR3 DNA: TGCAGCTGCGCTGGGTTAAATGAGCAGTTCTTC
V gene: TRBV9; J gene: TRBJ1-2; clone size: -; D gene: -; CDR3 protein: CASSVYRESFGGYTF; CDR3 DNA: TGTGCCAGCAGCGTATATAGGGAGAGTTTTGGTGGCTACACCTTC
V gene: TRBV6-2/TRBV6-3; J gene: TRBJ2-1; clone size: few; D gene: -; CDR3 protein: CAGSYGSDYNEQFF; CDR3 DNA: TGTGCCGGCAGTTACGGGTCAGACTACAATGAGCAGTTCTTC
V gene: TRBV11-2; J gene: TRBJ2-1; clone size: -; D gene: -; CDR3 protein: CASSSPPGAWQGEQFF; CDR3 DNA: TGTGCCAGCAGCTCCCCTCCGGGGGCATGGCAGGGTGAGCAGTTCTTC
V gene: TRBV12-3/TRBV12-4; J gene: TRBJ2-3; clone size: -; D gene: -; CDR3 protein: CASTNLDTQYF; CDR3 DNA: TGTGCCAGCACAAACCTCGATACGCAGTATTTT
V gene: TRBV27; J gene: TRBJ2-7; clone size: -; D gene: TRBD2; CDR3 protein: CASTGLAGDAVYEQYF; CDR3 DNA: TGTGCCAGCACTGGACTAGCGGGAGATGCGGTATATGAGCAGTACTTC
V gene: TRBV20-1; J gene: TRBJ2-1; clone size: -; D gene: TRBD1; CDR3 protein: CSAGQGIEQFF; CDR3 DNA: TGCAGTGCTGGACAGGGGATTGAGCAGTTCTTC
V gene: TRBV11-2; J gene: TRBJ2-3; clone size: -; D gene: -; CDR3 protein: CASSALVTDTQYF; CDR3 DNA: TGTGCCAGCAGCGCTTTAGTGACAGATACGCAGTATTTT
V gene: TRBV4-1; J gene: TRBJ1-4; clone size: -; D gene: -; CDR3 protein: CASSQEDSTNEKLFF; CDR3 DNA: TGCGCCAGCAGCCAAGAAGACAGTACAAATGAAAAACTGTTTTTT
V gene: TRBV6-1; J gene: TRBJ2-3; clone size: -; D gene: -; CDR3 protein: CASSDPRPTGKTDTQYF; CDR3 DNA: TGTGCCAGCAGCGATCCTCGACCGACCGGGAAGACAGATACGCAGTATTTT